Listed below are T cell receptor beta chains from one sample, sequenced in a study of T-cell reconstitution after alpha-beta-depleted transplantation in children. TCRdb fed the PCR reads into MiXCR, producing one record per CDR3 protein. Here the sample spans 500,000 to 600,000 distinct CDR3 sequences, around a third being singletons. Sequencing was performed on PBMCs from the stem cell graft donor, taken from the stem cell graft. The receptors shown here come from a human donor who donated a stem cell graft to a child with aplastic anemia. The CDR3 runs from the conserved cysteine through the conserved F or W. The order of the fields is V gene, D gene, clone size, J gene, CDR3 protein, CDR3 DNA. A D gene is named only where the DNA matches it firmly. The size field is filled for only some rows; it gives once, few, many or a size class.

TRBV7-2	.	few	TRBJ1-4	CASSLAGTPSTNEKLFF	TGTGCCAGCAGCTTAGCCGGGACACCTTCAACTAATGAAAAACTGTTTTTT
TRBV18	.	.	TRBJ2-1	CASSPPGHNEQFF	TGTGCCAGCTCACCACCGGGTCACAATGAGCAGTTCTTC
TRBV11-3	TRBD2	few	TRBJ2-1	CASSFHGAGASYNEQFF	TGTGCCAGCAGCTTTCACGGGGCGGGAGCATCCTACAATGAGCAGTTCTTC
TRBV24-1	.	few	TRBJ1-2	CATSDLTVKGYTF	TGTGCCACCAGTGATTTGACAGTGAAGGGCTACACCTTC
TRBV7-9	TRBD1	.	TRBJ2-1	CASSLIGTGLDNEQFF	TGTGCCAGCAGCTTAATTGGGACAGGGTTGGACAATGAGCAGTTCTTC
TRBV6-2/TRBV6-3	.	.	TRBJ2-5	CASSYPAIGQETQYF	TGTGCCAGCAGTTACCCCGCAATAGGGCAAGAGACCCAGTACTTC
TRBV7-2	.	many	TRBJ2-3	CASQRTTSTDTQYF	TGTGCCAGCCAGCGGACTACTAGCACAGATACGCAGTATTTT
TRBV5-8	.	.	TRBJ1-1	CASSTNLGGSNTEAFF	TGTGCCAGCAGCACGAACCTCGGGGGGTCCAACACTGAAGCTTTCTTT
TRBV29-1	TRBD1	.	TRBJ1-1	CSVETGPAFF	TGCAGCGTTGAGACAGGGCCAGCTTTCTTT
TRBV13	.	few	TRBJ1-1	CASSLGGGATEAFF	TGTGCCAGCAGCTTAGGTGGTGGGGCCACTGAAGCTTTCTTT
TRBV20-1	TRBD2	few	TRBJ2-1	CSATPSGRSYNEQFF	TGCAGTGCTACCCCTAGCGGGAGATCCTACAATGAGCAGTTCTTC
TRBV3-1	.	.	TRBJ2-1	CASSQGSSYAEQFF	TGTGCCAGCAGCCAAGGGTCTAGCTACGCAGAGCAGTTCTTC
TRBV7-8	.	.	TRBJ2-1	CASSQAFSSYNEQFF	TGTGCCAGCAGTCAAGCGTTTAGCTCCTACAATGAGCAGTTCTTC
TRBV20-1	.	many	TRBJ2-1	CSALGDWRNEQFF	TGCAGTGCCCTAGGGGATTGGCGGAATGAGCAGTTCTTC
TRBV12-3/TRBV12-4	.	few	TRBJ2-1	CASQYRGASSYNEQFF	TGTGCCAGCCAGTATCGGGGCGCCAGCTCCTACAATGAGCAGTTCTTC
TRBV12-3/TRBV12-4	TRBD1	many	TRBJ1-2	CASSSARQGGYTF	TGTGCCAGCAGTTCCGCCCGACAGGGCGGCTACACCTTC
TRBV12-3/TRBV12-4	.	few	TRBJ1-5	CASRTGPAPQHF	TGTGCCAGCAGAACAGGGCCCGCACCCCAGCATTTT
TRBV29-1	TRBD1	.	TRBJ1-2	CSVDSWRTGEEDGYTF	TGCAGCGTTGATTCCTGGCGAACAGGGGAAGAAGATGGCTACACCTTC
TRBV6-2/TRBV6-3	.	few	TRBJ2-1	CASSPKREQFF	TGTGCCAGCAGTCCCAAGCGTGAGCAGTTCTTC
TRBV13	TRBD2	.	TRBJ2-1	CASSLGLADGNEQFF	TGTGCCAGCAGCCTGGGACTAGCGGACGGCAATGAGCAGTTCTTC
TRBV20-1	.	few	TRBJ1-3	CSARGTNSGNTIYF	TGCAGTGCTAGAGGGACCAACTCTGGAAACACCATATATTTT
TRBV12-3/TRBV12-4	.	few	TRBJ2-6	CASSLSGINVLTF	TGTGCCAGCAGTTTATCCGGGATCAACGTCCTGACTTTC